This TCR beta chain was retrieved from a study of cytomegalovirus exposure and HLA in healthy donors. The CDR3 spans 14 residues. Germline loops: CDR1 ENHRY, CDR2 SYGVKD. V lost 7 bases, J lost 1 base, and 5 bases stayed unmatched. This clone was counted once. The PCR had 60 Vbeta and 13 Jbeta primers. Data came from immunoSEQ multiplex PCR; TCRdb stores just in-frame clones and leaves some out. The table lists 130,000 to 150,000 clones, approximately 80% of them singletons. The sample was PBMCs. This TCR came from a male donor in good health and CMV-seronegative. The rearrangement uses TRBV10-3 and TRBJ2-7; 9 bases match TRBD1. Written as DNA, the CDR3 is TGTGCCATCACCCCGGGACAGGGATCCTACGAGCAGTACTTC. Protein product: CAITPGQGSYEQYF.